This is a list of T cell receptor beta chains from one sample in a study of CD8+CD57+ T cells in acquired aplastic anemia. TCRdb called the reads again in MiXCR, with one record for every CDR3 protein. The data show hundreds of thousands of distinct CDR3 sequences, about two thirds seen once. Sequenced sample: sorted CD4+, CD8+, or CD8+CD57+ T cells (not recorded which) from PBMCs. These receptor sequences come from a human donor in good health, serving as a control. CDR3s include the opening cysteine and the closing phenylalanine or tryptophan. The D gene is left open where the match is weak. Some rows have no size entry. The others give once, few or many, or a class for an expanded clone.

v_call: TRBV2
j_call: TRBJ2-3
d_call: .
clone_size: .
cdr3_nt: TGTGCCAGCAGCTCCGGGGGAGTTCGCACAGATACGCAGTATTTT
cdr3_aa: CASSSGGVRTDTQYF

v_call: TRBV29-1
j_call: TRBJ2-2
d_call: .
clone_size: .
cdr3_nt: TGCAGTGTTAGGGTGCCCAGGGAAAAAGGGCTGCTGTTTTTT
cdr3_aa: CSVRVPREKGLLFF

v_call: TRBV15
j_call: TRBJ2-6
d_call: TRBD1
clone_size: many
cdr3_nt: TGTGCCACCAGCAGAGCTACAGGGGATGGGGCCAACGTCCTGACTTTC
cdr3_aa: CATSRATGDGANVLTF

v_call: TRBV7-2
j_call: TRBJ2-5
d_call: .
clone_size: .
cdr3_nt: TGTGCCAGCAGTCCAGGGAGCGGAGAGACCCAGTACTTC
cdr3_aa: CASSPGSGETQYF

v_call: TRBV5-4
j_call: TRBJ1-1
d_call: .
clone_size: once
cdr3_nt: TGTGCCAGCAGCTTGGGGGGCTTGGGGAACACTGAAGCTTTCTTT
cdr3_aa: CASSLGGLGNTEAFF

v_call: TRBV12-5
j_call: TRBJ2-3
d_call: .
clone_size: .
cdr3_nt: TGTGCCAGCGGTTTGTCATCAGGGGCAGATACGCAGTATTTT
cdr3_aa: CASGLSSGADTQYF

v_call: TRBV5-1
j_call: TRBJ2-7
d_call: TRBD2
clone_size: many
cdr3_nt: TGCGCCAGCAGCTTGGAGGGCGGGGGGGCCCTCGAGCAGTACTTC
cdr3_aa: CASSLEGGGALEQYF

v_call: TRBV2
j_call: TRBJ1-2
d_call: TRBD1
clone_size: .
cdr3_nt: TGTGCCAGCAGCCCCAGGGGGAGTGGCTACACCTTC
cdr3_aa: CASSPRGSGYTF

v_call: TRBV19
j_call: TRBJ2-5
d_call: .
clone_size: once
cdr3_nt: TGTGCCAGCAGCCGGTCCAGGCCGGAGACCCAGTACTTC
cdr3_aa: CASSRSRPETQYF

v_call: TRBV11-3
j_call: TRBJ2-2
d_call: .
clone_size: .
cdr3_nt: TGTGCCAGCAGCACAAAGCAGGCCGGGGAGCTGTTTTTT
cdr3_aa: CASSTKQAGELFF

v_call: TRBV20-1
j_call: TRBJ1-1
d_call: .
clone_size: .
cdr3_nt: TGCAGTGCTAGAGTGGACACCCACCAGGCTGAAGCTTTCTTT
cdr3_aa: CSARVDTHQAEAFF

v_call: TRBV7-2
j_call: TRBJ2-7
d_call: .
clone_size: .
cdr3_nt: TGTGCCAGCTGTTCAGGTCACAATCAGCCCCAGCATTTTTACTTC
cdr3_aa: CASCSGHNQPQHFYF

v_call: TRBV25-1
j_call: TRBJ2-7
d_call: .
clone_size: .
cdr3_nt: TGTGCCAGCAGTGAAAGGGGTGGGAAGCACGAGCAGTACTTC
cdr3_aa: CASSERGGKHEQYF

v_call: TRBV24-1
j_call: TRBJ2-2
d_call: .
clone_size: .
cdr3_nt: TGTGCCACCATCGACAGGAATACCGGGGAGCTGTTTTTT
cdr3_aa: CATIDRNTGELFF

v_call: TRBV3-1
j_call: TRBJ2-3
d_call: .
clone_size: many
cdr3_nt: TGTGCCAGCAGCTCTATGGAGGGAGATACGCAGTATTTT
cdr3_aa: CASSSMEGDTQYF

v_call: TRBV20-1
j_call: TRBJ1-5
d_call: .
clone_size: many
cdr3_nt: TGCAGTGCTAGTCGAGGAGGAAGCAATCAGCCCCAGCATTTT
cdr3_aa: CSASRGGSNQPQHF

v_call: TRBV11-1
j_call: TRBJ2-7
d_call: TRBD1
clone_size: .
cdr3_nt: TGTGCCAGCAGCTTAAGGGTTCAGGGGGCGCGCGACGAGCAGTACTTC
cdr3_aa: CASSLRVQGARDEQYF

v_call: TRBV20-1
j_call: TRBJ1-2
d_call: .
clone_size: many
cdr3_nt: TGCAGTGCGAAGGGGGACCTTTGGGACTATGGCTACACCTTC
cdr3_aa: CSAKGDLWDYGYTF

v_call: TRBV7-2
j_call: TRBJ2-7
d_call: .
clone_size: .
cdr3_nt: TGTGCCAGCAGCGACGCTCGGGCGCACGGTCATGGCCACTACTTC
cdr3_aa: CASSDARAHGHGHYF

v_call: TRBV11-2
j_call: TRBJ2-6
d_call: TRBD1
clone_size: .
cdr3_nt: TGTGCCAGCAGCCTCGAACAGGGGGCGCCTGGGGCCAACGTCCTGACTTTC
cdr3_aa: CASSLEQGAPGANVLTF